These 31 T cell receptor beta chains were sequenced from one sample in a study of yellow fever vaccine responses in identical twins. TCRdb reanalysed the RT-PCR reads using MiXCR and keeps one entry per CDR3 protein. Of 3,200 or so distinct CDR3 sequences listed, about 80% are singletons. Sample: T cells from blood (PBMCs), unsorted or a sorted subset (not recorded which), taken before or after yellow fever vaccination (not recorded which). Source of these receptors: a young woman who received the yellow fever vaccine.

Concerning this clonotype: Without the conserved terminal phenylalanine or tryptophan, this CDR3 likely stems from a read error. The chain carries TRBV11-2 and TRBJ1-2; 8 positions agree with TRBD1. The CDR3 is 15 amino acids. With V trimmed by 3 bases and J by 7 bases, 10 bases remained unmatched. Germline loops: CDR1 SGHAT, CDR2 FQNNGV. DNA for the CDR3: TGTGCCAGCAGCTTGAATGCTGGACAGGGATTTGGCTACACCTCC. It yields the protein CASSLNAGQGFGYTS.

This chain joins TRBV2 and TRBJ2-5; TRBD1 matches at 8 bases. V shed 10 bases, J shed 5 bases, and the junction held 9 bases outside the gene matches. Germline CDR1 is SNHLY and CDR2 is FYNNEI. The CDR3 spans 13 residues. CDR3: CAIPDRVGETQYF. Here the CDR3 DNA reads TGTGCCATCCCGGACAGGGTGGGCGAGACCCAGTACTTC.

The chain's CDR3 is CASSQVMDVGNQPQHF. CDR3 nucleotides: TGCGCCAGCAGCCAAGTCATGGACGTTGGCAATCAGCCCCAGCATTTT. The chain recombines TRBV4-1 with TRBJ1-5; D gene uncertain. Trimming took off 1 base at V and 2 bases at J, with 12 bases between the two ends. The CDR3 extends over 16 amino acids. Per germline, CDR1 MGHRA and CDR2 YSYEKL.

This clonotype was seen a single time. The chain uses TRBV20-1 and TRBJ1-2; possibly TRBD1 for D (5 bases). This CDR3 region has 15 residues. The V end was cut by 0 bases, the J end by 3 bases, with 14 bases between. CDR1 DFQATT and CDR2 SNEGSKA come from the germline V gene (reference sequence). The CDR3 here is CSARDFGGEDYGYTF. The CDR3 bases are TGCAGTGCTAGAGATTTCGGAGGGGAGGACTATGGCTACACCTTC.

This clonotype has a handful of counts. This rearrangement joins TRBV7-9 to TRBJ1-1; D unresolved. Germline V gene lookup returns CDR1 SEHNR and CDR2 FQNEAQ (reference sequence). The CDR3 has 12 residues. V was pared by 5 bases and J by 7 bases, with 11 bases between. CDR3 DNA sequence: TGTGCCAGCAGCGTGGGCGCGGTTGAAGCTTTCTTT. Translated: CASSVGAVEAFF.

The V gene is TRBV6-1, the J gene TRBJ2-5; D perhaps matches TRBD2 (5 bases). The CDR3 length is 15 residues. Per the germline V gene, CDR1 is MNHNS and CDR2 is SASEGT. The germline V and J ends were trimmed by 5 bases and 0 bases, with 13 bases remaining between them. The CDR3 spells CASSRRAADQETQYF. In DNA form, the CDR3 reads TGTGCCAGCAGTCGTCGAGCAGCGGACCAAGAGACCCAGTACTTC.

The chain uses TRBV11-3 and TRBJ2-5; D might be TRBD2 (5 bases). The germline CDR1 and CDR2 sequences are SGHNT and YENEEA. V was pared by 4 bases and J by 2 bases, with 17 bases between. The CDR3 contains 16 residues. CDR3 amino acids: CASSSTTEDLQETQYF. In DNA, the CDR3 is TGTGCCAGCAGCTCCACAACCGAGGACTTGCAAGAGACCCAGTACTTC. Together with reference TRBV11-3 and TRBJ2-5, the CDR3 gives the full variable domain: EAGVVQSPRYKIIEKKQPVAFWCNPISGHNTLYWYLQNLGQGPELLIRYENEEAVDDSQLPKDRFSAERLKGVDSTLKIQPAELGDSAVYLCASSSTTEDLQETQYFGPGTRLLVL.

This clonotype was picked up a small number of times. This CDR3 reads CSVVSPPYEQYF. DNA for the CDR3: TGCAGCGTTGTATCCCCCCCCTACGAGCAGTACTTC. The V gene is TRBV29-1, the J gene TRBJ2-7, with no clear D. Per the germline V gene, CDR1 is SQVTM and CDR2 is ANQGSEA. CDR3 length: 12 amino acids. Trimming shortened V by 4 bases and J by 2 bases, and 9 bases separated the two germline ends.

The rearrangement joins TRBV29-1 to TRBJ2-1; D is perhaps TRBD1 (5 bases). The CDR3 covers 13 residues. V was cut by 6 bases and J by 4 bases, with 13 bases left in between. CDR1 is SQVTM, CDR2 ANQGSEA, per germline. The CDR3 protein is CSVTGSLYNEQFF. CDR3 sequence (DNA): TGCAGCGTAACAGGTTCCCTTTACAATGAGCAGTTCTTC.

The V gene is TRBV4-3, the J gene TRBJ2-7, with 11 bases aligning to TRBD2. Germline V CDR1 and CDR2: LGHNA, YSLEER. V shed 8 bases and J 2 bases; nucleotides not matched to a gene: 5. The length of the CDR3 is 14 residues. CDR3 amino acids: CASGGTSGTYEQYF. The CDR3 nucleotides read TGCGCCAGCGGCGGGACTAGCGGAACCTACGAGCAGTACTTC.

The chain recombines TRBV4-1 with TRBJ1-1; 7 positions match TRBD1. Trimming at V came to 2 bases and at J to 7 bases, leaving 7 bases not matched to a gene. Looked up from germline, CDR1 is MGHRA and CDR2 is YSYEKL. The CDR3 covers 14 residues. This chain's CDR3 is CASSQLQGLSEAFF. The CDR3 nucleotides read TGCGCCAGCAGCCAACTACAGGGGTTAAGTGAAGCTTTCTTT.

This clonotype was detected only a few times. The chain joins TRBV23-1 to TRBJ1-1; D unresolved. TRBV23-1 is known as an ORF, though its function is uncertain. V was pared by 2 bases and J by 6 bases, with 13 bases between. This CDR3 has 14 amino acids. The CDR3 DNA reads TGCGCCAGCAGTCAAAGCGGGGATGGGGCTGAAGCTTTCTTT. It is translated as CASSQSGDGAEAFF.

The chain is built from TRBV16 and TRBJ2-7, with D unclear. The ends were cut back, 4 bases at V and 7 bases at J, with 20 bases in the middle. The CDR3 spans 15 residues. Germline assignment: CDR1 KGHSY and CDR2 FQNENV. CDR3 region: CASSPPGGYVGEQYF. The DNA for the CDR3 is TGTGCCAGCAGCCCCCCCGGTGGGTACGTGGGGGAGCAGTACTTC. The full variable domain, completed using reference TRBV16 and TRBJ2-7, is GEEVAQTPKHLVRGEGQKAKLYCAPIKGHSYVFWYQQVLKNEFKFLISFQNENVFDETGMPKERFSAKCLPNSPCSLEIQATKLEDSAVYFCASSPPGGYVGEQYFGPGTRLTVT.

V gene TRBV6-2 or TRBV6-3 combines with J gene TRBJ2-1, with TRBD1 matching over 9 bases. Germline V gene data show CDR1 as MNHEY and CDR2 as SVGEGT. V was clipped by 5 bases and J by 5 bases; unmatched bases: 7. This CDR3 has 15 residues. CDR3 coding DNA: TGTGCCAGCAGTCACGGGACAGGGCAAAACAATGAGCAGTTCTTC. It yields the protein CASSHGTGQNNEQFF.

V is TRBV29-1 and J is TRBJ2-2; possibly TRBD1 for D (5 bases). There are 12 residues in the CDR3. CDR1 SQVTM and CDR2 ANQGSEA come from the germline V gene. The CDR3 region has the DNA TGCTCCGGGCAGGGCTACACCGGGGAGCTGTTTTTT. Amino acids: CSGQGYTGELFF.

The rearrangement uses TRBV11-3 and TRBJ2-3; possibly TRBD2 for D (6 bases). Trimming pared 5 bases from V and 8 bases from J, leaving 8 bases between. The CDR3 has 11 residues. Germline V gene lookup returns CDR1 SGHNT and CDR2 YENEEA. CDR3 coding DNA: TGTGCCAGCAGCCACGGGGGTACGCAGTATTTT. As protein: CASSHGGTQYF.

The rearrangement links TRBV11-2 to TRBJ2-7, with TRBD2 matching over 9 bases. Unmatched junction bases numbered 9, after V lost 5 bases and J lost 4 bases. Germline V gene sequence: CDR1 SGHAT, CDR2 FQNNGV. The CDR3 extends over 15 amino acids. The chain's CDR3 is CASSIYAGGLYEQYF. The CDR3 region has the DNA TGTGCCAGCAGCATTTATGCGGGGGGGTTATACGAGCAGTACTTC.

The rearrangement joins TRBV10-1 to TRBJ2-7, with D perhaps being TRBD1 or TRBD2 (5 bases each). Trimming stripped 5 bases from V and 3 bases from J, with 17 bases between. The length of the CDR3 is 15 residues. Germline CDR1 WNHNN, CDR2 SYGVQD (reference sequence). CDR3 loop: CASSRDLNALYEQYF. CDR3 DNA sequence: TGCGCCAGCAGTCGGGACCTCAATGCCCTCTACGAGCAGTACTTC.

The chain joins TRBV29-1 to TRBJ2-1; 7 nucleotides line up with TRBD1. CDR1 and CDR2 (germline): SQVTM, ANQGSEA. The CDR3 consists of 14 residues. The V and J ends lost 4 bases and 0 bases, in that order; junction bases with no gene match: 3. The DNA for the CDR3 is TGCAGCGTTGTTAGGACAGGCTCCTACAATGAGCAGTTCTTC. Translation gives CSVVRTGSYNEQFF.

V and J are TRBV11-1 and TRBJ2-7; D remains unclear. Trimming cost V 4 bases and J 6 bases, with 16 bases left between them. From germline, CDR1 is SGHAT and CDR2 FQDESV (reference sequence). The CDR3 spans 14 residues. The CDR3 region has the DNA TGTGCCAGCAGCTCCATAGGAAGGTCTTTCGAGCAGTACTTC. Protein sequence: CASSSIGRSFEQYF.

The chain carries TRBV27 and TRBJ1-5; D possibly corresponds to TRBD1 (6 bases). The CDR3 runs to 14 residues. V gave up 5 bases and J gave up 0 bases, with 8 bases separating them. Germline V CDR1 and CDR2: MNHEY, SMNVEV (reference sequence). The CDR3 coding sequence is TGTGCCAGCAGTCCACAGGGTAGCAATCAGCCCCAGCATTTT. Translated, it gives CASSPQGSNQPQHF.

The chain is built from TRBV14 and TRBJ1-2; 7 nucleotides match TRBD1. This CDR3 is built from 16 residues. The J segment lost 4 bases and the V segment lost 0 bases, leaving 8 bases of the junction unmatched. Per the germline V gene, CDR1 is SGHDN and CDR2 is FVKESK. In DNA form, the CDR3 reads TGTGCCAGCAGCCAAGAAGATCAGGGGGTACTCTATGGCTACACCTTC. Its protein is CASSQEDQGVLYGYTF.

The chain uses TRBV9 and TRBJ2-5; 7 nucleotides match TRBD2. The V segment lost 1 base and the J segment 2 bases; nucleotides outside the gene matches: 5. Per the germline V gene, CDR1 is SGDLS and CDR2 is YYNGEE. This CDR3 has 15 amino acids. The CDR3 loop is CASSVLGGLQETQYF. The CDR3 DNA reads as TGTGCCAGCAGCGTACTCGGGGGACTACAAGAGACCCAGTACTTC.

A single count supports this clonotype. The V call is TRBV5-4, the J call TRBJ2-4; a weak D match, TRBD2 (6 bases). This CDR3 has 14 amino acids. Germline V lookup: CDR1 SGHNT, CDR2 YYREEE (reference sequence). Trimming shortened V by 3 bases and J by 8 bases, and 15 bases separated the two germline ends. DNA for the CDR3: TGTGCCAGCAGCTCGGGACTCACCGTGGACATTCAGTACTTC. It translates to CASSSGLTVDIQYF.

Details on this clonotype: The junction does not match germline at one end; this may be a read error. This sequence joins TRBV7-7 and TRBJ2-5; 10 bases fit TRBD2. This CDR3 region has 16 residues. Germline CDR1 and CDR2: SSHAT and FNYEAQ (reference sequence). This chain's CDR3 is CASSLKSGRAQETQYF. The DNA of the CDR3 is TGTGCTAGCAGCTTAAAGAGCGGGAGGGCCCAAGAGACCCAGTACTTC. The whole variable domain, filled in from reference TRBV7-7 and TRBJ2-5, reads GAGVSQSPRYKVTKRGQDVTLRCDPISSHATLYWYQQALGQGPEFLTYFNYEAQPDKSGLPSDRFSAERPEGSISTLTIQRTEQRDSAMYRCASSLKSGRAQETQYFGPGTRLLVL.

This chain connects TRBV11-2 to TRBJ2-3; D possibly corresponds to TRBD2 (5 bases). V dropped 2 bases and J dropped 3 bases, with 9 bases sitting between them. The CDR3 covers 14 residues. Germline assignment: CDR1 SGHAT and CDR2 FQNNGV. CDR3 in amino acids: CASSLLGETDTQYF. The CDR3 bases are TGTGCCAGCAGCTTACTCGGGGAAACAGATACGCAGTATTTT. Filled out from reference TRBV11-2 and TRBJ2-3, the complete variable domain reads EAGVAQSPRYKIIEKRQSVAFWCNPISGHATLYWYQQILGQGPKLLIQFQNNGVVDDSQLPKDRFSAERLKGVDSTLKIQPAKLEDSAVYLCASSLLGETDTQYFGPGTRLTVL.

This clonotype was seen once. The chain carries TRBV15 and TRBJ1-1, with no clear D. Deletions cut 0 bases from V and 1 base from J, with 12 bases between. This CDR3 spans 16 amino acids. CDR1 and CDR2 (germline): LNHNV, YYDKDF (reference sequence). In DNA, the CDR3 is TGTGCCACCAGCAGAGATTTCCGGGGTTGGAACACTGAAGCTTTCTTT. It codes for CATSRDFRGWNTEAFF.

This sequence joins TRBV4-3 and TRBJ2-3, with 15 bases lining up with TRBD2. The J segment lost 4 bases and the V segment lost 0 bases, leaving 2 bases of the junction unmatched. The CDR3 sequence is 17 residues long. The germline CDR1 and CDR2 sequences are LGHNA and YSLEER. Written as DNA, the CDR3 is TGCGCCAGCAGCCAAGATCGGACTAGCGGGAGGGCAGATACGCAGTATTTT. Its protein is CASSQDRTSGRADTQYF.

V is TRBV10-3 and J is TRBJ1-5, with D tentatively TRBD1 (5 bases). CDR1 is ENHRY, CDR2 SYGVKD, per germline. The V and J ends lost 2 bases and 0 bases respectively, with 14 bases between them. The CDR3 loop spans 17 amino acids. CDR3 nucleotide sequence: TGTGCCATCAGTGAGGCGTGGGGGAGTAATAGCAATCAGCCCCAGCATTTT. Its protein is CAISEAWGSNSNQPQHF.

This sequence joins TRBV4-3 and TRBJ2-7; D not resolved. The CDR3 is made up of 13 amino acids. Germline loops: CDR1 LGHNA, CDR2 YSLEER. Trimming took off 0 bases at V and 6 bases at J, with 9 bases between the two ends. CDR3 coding DNA: TGCGCCAGCAGCCAAGATGAATGGGGCGAGCAGTACTTC. Protein sequence: CASSQDEWGEQYF.

A few counts support this clonotype. The chain has TRBV4-1 and TRBJ1-5; D gene uncertain. This CDR3 has 16 residues. Germline loops: CDR1 MGHRA, CDR2 YSYEKL. The germline V and J ends were trimmed by 1 base and 0 bases, with 10 bases remaining between them. CDR3 DNA: TGCGCCAGCAGCCAAGCGAAAGGAGCTAGCAATCAGCCCCAGCATTTT. It specifies CASSQAKGASNQPQHF.